Shown below are 11 T cell receptor beta chains from a single sample sequenced in a study of blood T cell repertoires in COVID-19. Sequencing was performed with immunoSEQ multiplex PCR; in TCRdb, only in-frame clones are kept and a portion is missing. The sample holds around 60,000 clones; over 80% are singletons and the top ten take approximately 3.5%. The specimen sequenced was peripheral blood. These receptors originate from a woman over 75 with acute or convalescent COVID-19.

The J gene is TRBJ2-1, the V gene TRBV11-2; TRBD2 aligns across 7 bases. This CDR3 is built from 17 residues. V lost 5 bases, J lost 0 bases, and 10 bases stayed unmatched. The V gene's germline CDR1 is SGHAT and CDR2 FQNNGV. In DNA form, the CDR3 reads TGTGCCAGCAGCCCCGGGGGTAGCGGGCTCTCCTACAATGAGCAGTTCTTC. Protein: CASSPGGSGLSYNEQFF.

This clone was observed a single time. V gene TRBV5-1 combines with J gene TRBJ2-1; no clear D gene. CDR3 length: 14 amino acids. In germline, CDR1 is SGHRS, CDR2 YFSETQ. Deletions cut 0 bases from V and 4 bases from J, with 8 bases between. The CDR3 coding sequence is TGCGCCAGCAGCTTGGAAGCCTTATACAATGAGCAGTTCTTC. Encoded protein: CASSLEALYNEQFF.

The chain is built from TRBV14 and TRBJ2-1; D unclear. The CDR3 spans 15 residues. Germline-derived CDR1 and CDR2 are SGHDN and FVKESK. V lost 3 bases and J lost 2, with 11 bases in between. CDR3 region: CASSHRPQAYNEQFF. CDR3 bases: TGTGCCAGCAGCCATAGACCCCAGGCCTACAATGAGCAGTTCTTC.

This clone came up once. The chain joins TRBV3-1 (or the pseudogene TRBV3-2) to TRBJ1-3; tentative D call: TRBD1 (6 bases). V lost 4 bases and J 4 bases, leaving 14 bases between the germline ends. CDR3 size: 15 residues. From germline, CDR1 is LGHDT and CDR2 YNNKEL (reference sequence). The CDR3 sequence: CASSPYRDKGNTIYF. The CDR3 nucleotides read TGTGCCAGCAGCCCCTACAGGGATAAAGGAAACACCATATATTTT.

The chain carries TRBV6-4 and TRBJ2-5; 13 bases align to TRBD2. The V gene's germline CDR1 is MRHNA and CDR2 SNTAGT. J lost 2 bases, V lost 7 bases, and 7 bases had no gene match. The CDR3 sequence is 16 residues long. The chain's CDR3 is CASKLAGGPGQETQYF. CDR3 DNA sequence: TGTGCCAGCAAACTAGCGGGAGGGCCGGGGCAAGAGACCCAGTACTTC.

The chain links TRBV7-2 to TRBJ2-7; 8 bases map to TRBD1. Per the germline V gene, CDR1 is SGHTA and CDR2 is FQGNSA. This CDR3 comprises 14 residues. The ends lost 7 bases at V and 7 bases at J; junction bases unmatched: 12. CDR3: CASTERARGQEQYF. The CDR3 coding sequence is TGTGCCAGCACCGAAAGGGCCAGGGGGCAGGAGCAGTACTTC. Drawing the rest from reference TRBV7-2 and TRBJ2-7, the complete variable domain is GAGVSQSPSNKVTEKGKDVELRCDPISGHTALYWYRQSLGQGLEFLIYFQGNSAPDKSGLPSDRFSAERTGGSVSTLTIQRTQQEDSAVYLCASTERARGQEQYFGPGTRLTVT.

The CDR3 DNA is TGTGCCAGCAGCTCAGCGGACAGGGGGGCGACTAATGAAAAACTGTTTTTT. This sequence encodes CASSSADRGATNEKLFF. This chain connects TRBV11-2 to TRBJ1-4; 10 bases are shared with TRBD1. The germline gives CDR1 SGHAT, CDR2 FQNNGV. The CDR3 loop spans 17 amino acids. V gave up 4 bases and J gave up 2 bases; unmatched junction bases: 7.

This chain uses TRBV6-6 with TRBJ1-6; the D is unclear. With 1 base removed from V and 2 bases from J, the gap between germline ends came to 6 bases. There are 15 residues in the CDR3. Germline-derived CDR1 and CDR2 are MNHNY and SVGAGI (reference sequence). The CDR3 spells CASSYFTPYNSPLHF. The CDR3 DNA is TGTGCCAGCAGTTACTTTACACCCTATAATTCACCCCTCCACTTT.

Concerning this clone itself: The sample has other DNA sequences that encode this CDR3 too. The chain couples TRBV7-2 to TRBJ1-1; D is ambiguous. Trimming took 2 bases from V and 4 from J, leaving 5 bases between them. CDR1 is SGHTA and CDR2 is FQGNSA in the germline V gene. The CDR3 extends over 12 amino acids. In nucleotides, the CDR3 is TGTGCCAGCAGCTTAACGGGCACTGAAGCTTTCTTT. Its protein is CASSLTGTEAFF.

This chain links TRBV19 with TRBJ2-5; 7 bases agree with TRBD1. J gave up 6 bases and V 5 bases, and 6 bases lay outside the gene matches. Germline-derived CDR1 and CDR2 are LNHDA and SQIVND (reference sequence). The CDR3 is 13 amino acids. CDR3 region: CASSPQGSKTQYF. In nucleotides, the CDR3 is TGTGCCAGTAGTCCACAGGGGTCAAAGACCCAGTACTTC.

The chain employs TRBV19 and TRBJ1-6; maybe TRBD1 (6 bases). V lost 7 bases, J lost 7 bases, and 11 bases lay in between. Germline values: CDR1 LNHDA, CDR2 SQIVND (reference sequence). This CDR3 comprises 13 residues. The CDR3 protein is CASKGTSNSPLHF. The CDR3 nucleotides read TGTGCCAGTAAAGGGACATCCAATTCACCCCTCCACTTT. Together with reference TRBV19 and TRBJ1-6, the CDR3 gives the full variable domain: DGGITQSPKYLFRKEGQNVTLSCEQNLNHDAMYWYRQDPGQGLRLIYYSQIVNDFQKGDIAEGYSVSREKKESFPLTVTSAQKNPTAFYLCASKGTSNSPLHFGNGTRLTVT.